Listed here is a single T cell receptor beta chain. Profiled with immunoSEQ multiplex PCR; TCRdb holds only in-frame clones, not every one. The profile covers roughly 290,000 clones, with roughly 90% appearing a single time and 6.5% to 8% taken by the ten largest. These data come from a study of blood T cell repertoires in COVID-19. Overall study context: T cells, B-cell-depleted T cells, or PBMCs provided the cDNA or gDNA that served as material.

Germline CDR1 and CDR2: LGHDT and YNNKEL (reference sequence). The CDR3 loop spans 16 amino acids. J gave up 2 bases and V 1 base, and 5 bases lay outside the gene matches. It was during active infection that Seattle patients were enrolled and then longitudinally followed. Sequencing input: peripheral blood. This chain joins TRBV3-1 (or the pseudogene TRBV3-2) and TRBJ1-5, with 7 bases that match TRBD1. The receptor comes from a young woman with COVID-19, enrolled during active disease. CDR3 nucleotide sequence: TGTGCCAGCAGCCAAGGGAAGGGGGCGCGCAATCAGCCCCAGCATTTT. This encodes CASSQGKGARNQPQHF.